This record looks at one T cell receptor (beta chain) sequence and its context. The sample belongs to a study of technical replicates of blood from a handful of donors. V lost 2 bases and J lost 3, with 11 bases in between. Germline CDR1 and CDR2: SGHTA and FQGNSA. The CDR3 contains 15 residues. Generated by immunoSEQ multiplex PCR, the TCRdb table keeps only in-frame clones and is missing some. The table has over 55,000 clones, around 90% seen once. Sequencing used PBMCs. The TCR sequence derives from a human donor in good health. Some clones in this sample may be carry-over from other donors' samples. The chain joins TRBV7-2 to TRBJ2-1; tentative D call: TRBD2 (6 bases). CDR3 loop: CASSLTRRGYNEQFF. CDR3 DNA sequence: TGTGCCAGCAGCTTAACCAGGAGGGGCTACAATGAGCAGTTCTTC.